This T cell receptor beta chain was sequenced for a study of T cells in Graves' hyperthyroidism and ophthalmopathy. Study-wide background: Before any treatment, at initial diagnosis, peripheral blood was collected.

Study-level results: Before onset, by a median of around 6.4 months, the model predicted ophthalmopathy. Also found in blood were most expanded thyroid clonotypes above 0.001.

Per germline, CDR1 SGHNT and CDR2 YYREEE (reference sequence). The V and J ends lost 2 bases and 2 bases respectively, with 10 bases between them. The CDR3 is 14 amino acids. Template material for amplifying TCR beta CDR3 regions consisted of RNA transcripts. The primer set for the first-round RT-PCR of the TCR CDR3 was HTBI. Each CDR3 protein is one row after TCRdb ran MiXCR on the multiplex PCR reads. This table has fewer than 600,000 distinct CDR3 sequences, around 15% appearing once. To note about this clonotype: Its antigen is not identified.

The TCR sequence derives from a middle-aged woman with Graves' hyperthyroidism. This chain joins TRBV5-4 and TRBJ1-2; D remains ambiguous. Sequenced sample: blood. CDR3 region: CASSFIGENYGYTF. In DNA, the CDR3 is TGTGCCAGCAGCTTTATTGGAGAGAACTATGGCTACACCTTC.